One T cell receptor (beta chain) is described in this entry. The sample is drawn from a study of control samples from healthy donors and cancer patients. The V gene lost 1 base and the J gene lost 5 bases, with 11 bases spanning the gap. This CDR3 contains 14 residues. Germline CDR1 reads SEHNR; CDR2 reads FQNEAQ (reference sequence). Data came from immunoSEQ multiplex PCR; TCRdb stores just in-frame clones and leaves some out. Of about 120,000 clones in the sample, 88% were seen once. The receptor comes from a woman between 70 and 85 years old in good health. What was sequenced was blood. The chain is built from TRBV7-9 and TRBJ2-5; D remains ambiguous. CDR3 coding DNA: TGTGCCAGCAGCTTAGTTTTGGGCCCGGAGACCCAGTACTTC. Amino acids: CASSLVLGPETQYF. The entire variable domain, with the rest obtained from reference TRBV7-9 and TRBJ2-5, is as follows: DTGVSQNPRHKITKRGQNVTFRCDPISEHNRLYWYRQTLGQGPEFLTYFQNEAQLEKSRLLSDRFSAERPKGSFSTLEIQRTEQGDSAMYLCASSLVLGPETQYFGPGTRLLVL.